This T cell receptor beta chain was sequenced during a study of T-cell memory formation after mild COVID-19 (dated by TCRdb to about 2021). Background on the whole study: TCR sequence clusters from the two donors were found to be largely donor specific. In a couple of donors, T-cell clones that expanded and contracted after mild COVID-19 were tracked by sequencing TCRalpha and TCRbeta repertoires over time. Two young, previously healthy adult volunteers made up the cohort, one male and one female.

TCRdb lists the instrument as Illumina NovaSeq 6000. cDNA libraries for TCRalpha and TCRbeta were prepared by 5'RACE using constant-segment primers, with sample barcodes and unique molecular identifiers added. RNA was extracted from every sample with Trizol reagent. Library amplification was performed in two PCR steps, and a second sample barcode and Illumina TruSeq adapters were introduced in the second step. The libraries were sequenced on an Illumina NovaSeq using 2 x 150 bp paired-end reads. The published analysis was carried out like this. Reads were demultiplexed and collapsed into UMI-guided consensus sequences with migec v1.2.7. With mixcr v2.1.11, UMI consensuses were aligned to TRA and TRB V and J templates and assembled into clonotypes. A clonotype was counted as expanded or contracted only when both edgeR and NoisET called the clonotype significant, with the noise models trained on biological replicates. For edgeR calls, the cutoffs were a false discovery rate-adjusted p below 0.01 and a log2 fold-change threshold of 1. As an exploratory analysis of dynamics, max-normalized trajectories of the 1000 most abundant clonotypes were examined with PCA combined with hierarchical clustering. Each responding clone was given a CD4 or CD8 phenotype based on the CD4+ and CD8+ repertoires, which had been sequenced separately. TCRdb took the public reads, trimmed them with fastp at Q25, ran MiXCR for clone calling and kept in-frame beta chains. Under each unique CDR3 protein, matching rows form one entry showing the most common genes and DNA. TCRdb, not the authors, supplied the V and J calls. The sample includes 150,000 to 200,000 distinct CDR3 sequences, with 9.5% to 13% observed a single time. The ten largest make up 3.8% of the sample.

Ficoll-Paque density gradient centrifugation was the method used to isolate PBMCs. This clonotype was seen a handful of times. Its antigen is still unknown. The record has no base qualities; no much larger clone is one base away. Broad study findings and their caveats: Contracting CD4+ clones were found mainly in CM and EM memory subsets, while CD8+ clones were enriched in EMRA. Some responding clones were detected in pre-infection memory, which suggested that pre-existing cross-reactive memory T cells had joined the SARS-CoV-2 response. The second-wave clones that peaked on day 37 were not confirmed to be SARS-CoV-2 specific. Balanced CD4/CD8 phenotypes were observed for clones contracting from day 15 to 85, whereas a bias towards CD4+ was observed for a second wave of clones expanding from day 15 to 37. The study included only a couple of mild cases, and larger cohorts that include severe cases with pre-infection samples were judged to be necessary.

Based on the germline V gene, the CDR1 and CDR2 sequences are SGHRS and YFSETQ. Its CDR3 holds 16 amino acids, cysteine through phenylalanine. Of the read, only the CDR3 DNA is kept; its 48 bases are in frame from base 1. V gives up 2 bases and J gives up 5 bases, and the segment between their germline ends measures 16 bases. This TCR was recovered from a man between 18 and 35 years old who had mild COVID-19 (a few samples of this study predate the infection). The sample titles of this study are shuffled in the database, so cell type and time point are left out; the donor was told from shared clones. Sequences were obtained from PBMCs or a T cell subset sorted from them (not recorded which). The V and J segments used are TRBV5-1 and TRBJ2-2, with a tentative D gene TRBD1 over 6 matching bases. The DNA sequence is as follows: TGCGCCAGCAGCTTTGACAGGACGGACGGTACCGGGGAGCTGTTTTTT. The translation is CASSFDRTDGTGELFF.